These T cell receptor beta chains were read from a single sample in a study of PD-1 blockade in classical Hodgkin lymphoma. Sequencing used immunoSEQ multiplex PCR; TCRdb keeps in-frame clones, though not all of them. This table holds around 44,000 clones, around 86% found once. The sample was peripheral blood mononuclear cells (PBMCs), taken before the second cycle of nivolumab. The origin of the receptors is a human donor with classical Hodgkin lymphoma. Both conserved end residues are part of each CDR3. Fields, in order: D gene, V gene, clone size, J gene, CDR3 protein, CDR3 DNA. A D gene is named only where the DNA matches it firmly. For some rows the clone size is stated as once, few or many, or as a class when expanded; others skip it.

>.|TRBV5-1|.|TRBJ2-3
CASSLDGAPYLKGDTQYF
TGCGCCAGCAGCTTGGACGGGGCACCCTACCTTAAGGGAGATACGCAGTATTTT
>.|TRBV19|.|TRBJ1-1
CASRGSRVFGTEAFF
TGTGCCAGTAGGGGAAGCAGGGTCTTCGGCACTGAAGCTTTCTTT
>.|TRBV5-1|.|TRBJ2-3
CASNPGLNADTQYF
TGCGCCAGCAATCCGGGACTTAACGCAGATACGCAGTATTTT
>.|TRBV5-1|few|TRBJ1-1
CASSLGVGSEAFF
TGCGCCAGCAGCTTGGGTGTGGGGTCTGAAGCTTTCTTT
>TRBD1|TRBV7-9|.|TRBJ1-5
CASSPGGNQPQHF
TGTGCCAGCAGCCCAGGGGGGAATCAGCCCCAGCATTTT
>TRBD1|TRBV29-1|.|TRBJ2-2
CSGGQPTGELFF
TGCAGCGGGGGACAGCCCACCGGGGAGCTGTTTTTT
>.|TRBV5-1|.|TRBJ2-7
CASSADYYEQYF
TGCGCCAGCAGCGCGGACTATTACGAGCAGTACTTC
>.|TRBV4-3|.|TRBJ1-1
CASSQVVGSPAFF
TGCGCCAGCAGCCAAGTCGTAGGTTCTCCAGCTTTCTTT
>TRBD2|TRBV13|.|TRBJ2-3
CASSLGLGGGGSDTQYF
TGTGCCAGCAGCTTAGGCCTTGGCGGCGGGGGGTCAGATACGCAGTATTTT
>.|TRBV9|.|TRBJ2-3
CASSVVKQGIDTQYF
TGTGCCAGCAGCGTAGTGAAACAGGGCATTGATACGCAGTATTTT
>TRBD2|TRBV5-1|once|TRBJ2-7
CASRIRLAGEGEQYF
TGCGCCAGCCGAATCAGACTAGCGGGAGAAGGTGAGCAGTACTTC
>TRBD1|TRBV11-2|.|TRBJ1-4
CASSLIRDRAEKLFF
TGTGCCAGCAGCTTAATACGGGACAGGGCTGAAAAACTGTTTTTT
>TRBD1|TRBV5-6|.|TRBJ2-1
CASTRGRDRYYNEQFF
TGTGCCAGCACCCGGGGCCGGGACAGGTATTACAATGAGCAGTTCTTC
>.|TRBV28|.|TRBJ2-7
CASSPALGSYEQYF
TGTGCCAGCAGCCCGGCCCTCGGGTCCTACGAGCAGTACTTC
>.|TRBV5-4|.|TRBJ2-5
CASSLRGGETQYF
TGTGCCAGCAGCCTCAGGGGGGGGGAGACCCAGTACTTC
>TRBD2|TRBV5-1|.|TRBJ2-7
CASRPGLAAYEQYF
TGCGCCAGCAGACCGGGACTAGCGGCTTACGAGCAGTACTTC
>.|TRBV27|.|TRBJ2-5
CASSLGYRAGGLQETQYF
TGTGCCAGCAGTTTAGGTTACCGGGCAGGGGGACTGCAAGAGACCCAGTACTTC
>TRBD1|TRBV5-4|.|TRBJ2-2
CASRRSDRVGTGELFF
TGTGCCAGCAGGCGATCGGACAGGGTAGGCACCGGGGAGCTGTTTTTT
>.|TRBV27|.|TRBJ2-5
CASSPLTQEETQYF
TGTGCCAGCAGTCCCCTAACACAGGAGGAGACCCAGTACTTC
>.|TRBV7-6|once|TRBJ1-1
CASSSQNPNTEAFF
TGTGCCAGCAGCTCCCAAAACCCGAACACTGAAGCTTTCTTT
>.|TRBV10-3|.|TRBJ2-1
CATRGADNNEQFF
TGTGCCACCAGGGGCGCGGACAACAATGAGCAGTTCTTC
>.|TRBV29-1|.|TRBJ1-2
CSVERLHGYTF
TGCAGCGTTGAACGGCTTCACGGCTACACCTTC
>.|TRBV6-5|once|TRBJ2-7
CASSYAGKSYEQYF
TGTGCCAGCAGTTATGCAGGCAAATCCTACGAGCAGTACTTC
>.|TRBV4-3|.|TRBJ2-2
CASSQDLGGYDTGELFF
TGCGCCAGCAGCCAAGATCTGGGGGGATATGACACCGGGGAGCTGTTTTTT
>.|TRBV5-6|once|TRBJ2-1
CASSLPDGSGYNEQFF
TGTGCCAGCAGCTTGCCCGACGGGAGTGGGTACAATGAGCAGTTCTTC
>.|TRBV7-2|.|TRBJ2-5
CASSSSARETQYF
TGTGCCAGCAGCTCCTCGGCAAGAGAGACCCAGTACTTC
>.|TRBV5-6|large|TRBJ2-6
CASSISEANVLTF
TGTGCCAGCAGCATCTCGGAAGCCAACGTCCTGACTTTC
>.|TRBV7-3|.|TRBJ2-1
CASRSRPGEGNEQFF
TGTGCCAGCAGATCCAGACCGGGGGAAGGCAATGAGCAGTTCTTC
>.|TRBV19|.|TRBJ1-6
CASSKAPDSPLHF
TGTGCCAGTAGTAAGGCCCCGGATTCACCCCTCCACTTT
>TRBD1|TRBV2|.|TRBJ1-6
CASSARGKNNSPLHF
TGTGCCAGCAGTGCCAGGGGGAAGAATAATTCACCCCTCCACTTT
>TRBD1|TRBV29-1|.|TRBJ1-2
CSVEMGQGSYYGYTF
TGCAGCGTTGAAATGGGACAGGGGTCCTACTATGGCTACACCTTC
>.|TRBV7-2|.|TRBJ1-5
CASSLAAGDQPQHF
TGTGCCAGCAGCTTAGCAGCAGGGGATCAGCCCCAGCATTTT
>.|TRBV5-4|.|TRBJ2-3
CASSFSRADTQYF
TGTGCCAGCAGCTTTTCTAGAGCAGATACGCAGTATTTT
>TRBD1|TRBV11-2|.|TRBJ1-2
CASSRGTGVGYTF
TGTGCCAGCAGCCGAGGGACAGGGGTTGGCTACACCTTC
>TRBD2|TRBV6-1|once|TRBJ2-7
CASSQTSVTAYEQYF
TGTGCCAGCAGCCAGACTAGCGTAACTGCCTACGAGCAGTACTTC
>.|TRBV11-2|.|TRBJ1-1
CASSLVPVGNTEAFF
TGTGCCAGCAGCTTAGTCCCGGTTGGGAACACTGAAGCTTTCTTT
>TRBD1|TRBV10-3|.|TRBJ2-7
CAVRQGAYEQYF
TGTGCCGTAAGACAGGGAGCCTACGAGCAGTACTTC
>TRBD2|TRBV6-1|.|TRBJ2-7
CAIASLAGAYEQYF
TGTGCCATTGCGTCACTAGCGGGAGCCTACGAGCAGTACTTC
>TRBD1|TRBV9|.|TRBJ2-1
CASSHGQGVSEQFF
TGTGCCAGCAGCCATGGACAGGGGGTGAGTGAGCAGTTCTTC